This is a list of T cell receptor beta chains from one sample in a study of blood T cells in healthy people across ages. TCRdb fed the 5' RACE reads into MiXCR, producing one record per CDR3 protein. This table has 1.5 million to 2 million distinct CDR3 sequences, around 36% appearing once. The specimen was blood. The receptors stem from a woman aged 25-40 years in good health. Both conserved end residues are part of each CDR3. D genes are given only for firm matches. Expanded clones get a size class; other rows say once, few or many, or leave the size out.

size,J,D,V,DNA,CDR3
NA,TRBJ2-5,TRBD2,TRBV20-1,TGCAGTGCCCTAGCGGGGGACCAAGAGACCCAGTACTTC,CSALAGDQETQYF
NA,TRBJ2-2,NA,TRBV29-1,TGCAGCGTTATACCAGGGGAAACCGGGGAGCTGTTTTTT,CSVIPGETGELFF
NA,TRBJ2-1,NA,TRBV7-9,TGTGCCAGCAGCTCCCTCTTGGGCCGGGAGACCCAGTTCTTC,CASSSLLGRETQFF
NA,TRBJ2-7,NA,TRBV20-1,TGCAGTGCTAGAGGGTTCAAATCCGCTTTTTACGAGCAGTACTTC,CSARGFKSAFYEQYF
NA,TRBJ2-5,NA,TRBV7-2,TGTGCCAGCAGCACAAACGGCGAGACCCAGTACTTC,CASSTNGETQYF
once,TRBJ2-7,NA,TRBV13,TGTGTCAGCAGCTCGGCAGGACGACACCTCTCCTACGAGCAGTACTTC,CVSSSAGRHLSYEQYF
NA,TRBJ2-3,NA,TRBV5-1,TGCGCCAGCAGCTCGGAGCGGCACACAGATACGCAGTATTTT,CASSSERHTDTQYF
many,TRBJ2-7,NA,TRBV7-2,TGTGCCAGCAGCTCCAGGGTCGGAGAGCAGTACTTC,CASSSRVGEQYF
NA,TRBJ1-1,NA,TRBV5-5,TGTGCCAGCAGCCCCGGGGTCAGGGGTTGGAACACTGAAGCTTTCTTT,CASSPGVRGWNTEAFF
NA,TRBJ2-1,NA,TRBV27,TGTGCCAGCAGTACCTTGGGGGGGCCGAACAATGAGCAGTTCTTC,CASSTLGGPNNEQFF
NA,TRBJ2-3,NA,TRBV7-9,TGTACCAGCAGCCCTGTAAGGCTCTCTAGCACAGATACGCAGTATTTT,CTSSPVRLSSTDTQYF
few,TRBJ1-5,NA,TRBV20-1,TGCAGTGCTAGCGCGGGGGGCTATAGCAATCAGCCCCAGCATTTT,CSASAGGYSNQPQHF
many,TRBJ2-1,TRBD2,TRBV29-1,TGCAGCGGCCTAGCGGGGGGTTACAATGAGCAGTTCTTC,CSGLAGGYNEQFF
few,TRBJ1-5,NA,TRBV21-1,TGTGCCAGCAGTCAGGGGATGGACAATCAGCCCCAGCATTTT,CASSQGMDNQPQHF
NA,TRBJ2-7,NA,TRBV30,TGTGCCTGGAACGGGGGGCACTCCTACGAGCAGTACTTC,CAWNGGHSYEQYF
NA,TRBJ2-5,NA,TRBV25-1,TGTGCCAGCAGTTTCGACAGACCGGGATACAATGAGCAGTACTTC,CASSFDRPGYNEQYF
NA,TRBJ2-3,TRBD2,TRBV7-3,TGTGCCAGCAGCTCCCGCGGGGCTAGCGGGAGTGCAGATACGCAGTATTTT,CASSSRGASGSADTQYF
few,TRBJ2-1,NA,TRBV6-6,TGTGCCAGCGGGGGGTCAGACAATGAGCAGTTCTTC,CASGGSDNEQFF
many,TRBJ2-1,NA,TRBV3-1,TGTGCCATTCGGGGGTCCTACAATGAGCAGTTCTTC,CAIRGSYNEQFF
few,TRBJ2-1,NA,TRBV13,TGTGCCAGCAGCTTAGGCAAGACCCCCTACAATGAGCAGTTCTTC,CASSLGKTPYNEQFF
few,TRBJ2-3,NA,TRBV20-1,TGCAGTGCAAGCAGAGTAGCAGATACGCAGTATTTT,CSASRVADTQYF
NA,TRBJ2-5,TRBD2,TRBV6-4,TGTGCCAGCAGTGTGGACGGCGGGGGGACCCAGTACTTC,CASSVDGGGTQYF
NA,TRBJ2-2,NA,TRBV5-5,TGTGCCAGCAGCTTGATGGTCTCCGGGGAGCTGTTTTTT,CASSLMVSGELFF
few,TRBJ1-1,NA,TRBV5-1,TGCGCCAGCAGCTTCTGGGAGGGGCAGAGTAACACTGAAGCTTTCTTT,CASSFWEGQSNTEAFF
few,TRBJ1-2,NA,TRBV5-5,TGTGCCAGCAACACGGGGCAGGGTAACTATGGCTACACCTTC,CASNTGQGNYGYTF
NA,TRBJ2-7,NA,TRBV30,TGTGCCTGGAGGTACAGGGTTATCGACGAGCAGTACTTC,CAWRYRVIDEQYF
few,TRBJ2-5,NA,TRBV7-9,TGTGCCAGCAGCCTAACTGAAACCCAAGAGACCCAGTACTTC,CASSLTETQETQYF
NA,TRBJ2-7,NA,TRBV6-2/TRBV6-3,TGTGCCAGCAGTCGCCTAGCGAGTAACTCTCTGTGGTACTTC,CASSRLASNSLWYF
once,TRBJ1-2,TRBD1,TRBV27,TGTGCCAGCAGGCGATTAACCGGGACAGGGGGCGATGGCTACACCTTC,CASRRLTGTGGDGYTF
NA,TRBJ2-7,NA,TRBV3-1,TGTGCCGGCAGCCACGGGCCCTACGAGCAGTACTTC,CAGSHGPYEQYF
once,TRBJ2-2,NA,TRBV9,TGTGCCAGCAGCGGGTTTATAGACGGAGGAACCGGGGAGCTGTTTTTT,CASSGFIDGGTGELFF
few,TRBJ2-7,TRBD1,TRBV20-1,TGCAGTGCTAGAGAGGGACAGGGCGAGCAGTACTTC,CSAREGQGEQYF
NA,TRBJ2-5,NA,TRBV7-8,TGTGCCGGCAGCTTAAGGCTTGGGGAGACCCAGTACTTC,CAGSLRLGETQYF
few,TRBJ2-7,TRBD1,TRBV10-3,TGTGCCATCGGGACCGGACAGGGAGGTACCTACGAGCAGTACTTC,CAIGTGQGGTYEQYF
once,TRBJ2-3,TRBD2,TRBV20-1,TGCAATGCTGTGACTAGCGGGGGCACAGATACGCAGTATTTT,CNAVTSGGTDTQYF
NA,TRBJ2-7,NA,TRBV5-1,TGCGCCAGCAGCTGGTCGGGGCTGGATTACGAGCAGTACTTC,CASSWSGLDYEQYF
NA,TRBJ1-2,NA,TRBV7-9,TGTGCCAGCAGCTTAGATGGGGGAATCTATGGCTACACCTTC,CASSLDGGIYGYTF
NA,TRBJ2-3,NA,TRBV7-7,TGTGCCAGCAGCCCGCCGAAGGAAGGCCCTAGCACAGATACGCAGTATTTT,CASSPPKEGPSTDTQYF
few,TRBJ2-3,NA,TRBV6-4,TGTGCCAGCAGTGACTCGGGGGGTTTCACAGATACGCAGTATTTT,CASSDSGGFTDTQYF
NA,TRBJ2-7,NA,TRBV28,TGTGCCAGCAGTGGGGGTATATCCTCGGGCTACGAGCAGTACTTC,CASSGGISSGYEQYF
NA,TRBJ2-7,TRBD2,TRBV30,TGTGCCTGGAGTGTACGTCAGGGAGGGGTAGACGAGCAGTACTTC,CAWSVRQGGVDEQYF